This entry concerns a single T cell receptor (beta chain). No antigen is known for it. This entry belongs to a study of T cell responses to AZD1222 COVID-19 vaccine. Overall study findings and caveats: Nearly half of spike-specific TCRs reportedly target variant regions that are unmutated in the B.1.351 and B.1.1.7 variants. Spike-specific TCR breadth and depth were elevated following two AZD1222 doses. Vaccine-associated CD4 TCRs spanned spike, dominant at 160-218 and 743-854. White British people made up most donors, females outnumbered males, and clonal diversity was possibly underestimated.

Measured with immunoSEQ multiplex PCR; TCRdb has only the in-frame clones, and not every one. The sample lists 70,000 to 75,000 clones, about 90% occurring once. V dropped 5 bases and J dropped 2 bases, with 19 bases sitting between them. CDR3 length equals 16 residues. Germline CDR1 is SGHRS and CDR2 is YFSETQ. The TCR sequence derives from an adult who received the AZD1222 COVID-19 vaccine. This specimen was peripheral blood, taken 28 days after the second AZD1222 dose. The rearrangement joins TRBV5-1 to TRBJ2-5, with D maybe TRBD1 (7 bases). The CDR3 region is CASSSRRDSHQETQYF. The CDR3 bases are TGCGCCAGCAGTTCCAGGAGGGACAGTCATCAAGAGACCCAGTACTTC.